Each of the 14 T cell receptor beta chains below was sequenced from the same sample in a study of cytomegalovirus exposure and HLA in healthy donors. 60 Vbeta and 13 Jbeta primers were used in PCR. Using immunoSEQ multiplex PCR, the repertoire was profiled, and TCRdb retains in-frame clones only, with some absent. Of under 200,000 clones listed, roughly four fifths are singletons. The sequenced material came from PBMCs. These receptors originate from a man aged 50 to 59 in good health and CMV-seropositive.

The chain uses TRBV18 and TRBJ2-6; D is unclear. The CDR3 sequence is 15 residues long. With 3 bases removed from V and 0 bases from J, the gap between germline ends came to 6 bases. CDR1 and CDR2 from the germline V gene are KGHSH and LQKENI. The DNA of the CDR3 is TGTGCCAGCTCACCCTCCGGCTCTGGGGCCAACGTCCTGACTTTC. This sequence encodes CASSPSGSGANVLTF.

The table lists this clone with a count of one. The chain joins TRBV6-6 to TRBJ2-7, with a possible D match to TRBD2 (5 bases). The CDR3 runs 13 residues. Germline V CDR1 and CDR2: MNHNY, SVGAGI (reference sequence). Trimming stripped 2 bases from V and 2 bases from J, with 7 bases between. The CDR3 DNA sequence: TGTGCCAGCAGTTACCTCGGGACCTACGAGCAGTACTTC. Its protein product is CASSYLGTYEQYF.

The CDR3 DNA is TGTGCCAGCCACGGGGAACTCTACAATGAGCAGTTCTTC. This sequence encodes CASHGELYNEQFF. The chain couples TRBV7-9 to TRBJ2-1; D might be TRBD2 (5 bases). This CDR3 comprises 13 residues. V lost 8 bases to trimming and J lost 3 bases, with 11 bases between them. CDR1 and CDR2 from the germline V gene are SEHNR and FQNEAQ (reference sequence).

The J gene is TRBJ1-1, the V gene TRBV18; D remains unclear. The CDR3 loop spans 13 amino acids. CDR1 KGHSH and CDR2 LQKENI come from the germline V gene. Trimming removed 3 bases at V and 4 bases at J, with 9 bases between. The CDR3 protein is CASSPAGSTEAFF. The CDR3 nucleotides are TGTGCCAGCTCACCGGCGGGGTCCACTGAAGCTTTCTTT.

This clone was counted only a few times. CDR3: CASSQERGYEQYF. CDR3 DNA sequence: TGCGCCAGCAGCCAAGAAAGGGGCTACGAGCAGTACTTC. This chain connects TRBV4-1 to TRBJ2-7; possibly TRBD1 for D (5 bases). Germline CDR1 reads MGHRA; CDR2 reads YSYEKL. V dropped 0 bases and J dropped 3 bases, with 6 bases sitting between them. The CDR3 has 13 amino acids.

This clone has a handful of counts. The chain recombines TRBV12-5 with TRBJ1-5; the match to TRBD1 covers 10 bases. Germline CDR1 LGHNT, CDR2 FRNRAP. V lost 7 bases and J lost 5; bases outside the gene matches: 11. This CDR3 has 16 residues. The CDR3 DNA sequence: TGTGCTAGTGCCCCCGGGACAGGGGTTGATTATCAGCCCCAGCATTTT. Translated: CASAPGTGVDYQPQHF. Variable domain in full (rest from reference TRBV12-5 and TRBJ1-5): DARVTQTPRHKVTEMGQEVTMRCQPILGHNTVFWYRQTMMQGLELLAYFRNRAPLDDSGMPKDRFSAEMPDATLATLKIQPSEPRDSAVYFCASAPGTGVDYQPQHFGDGTRLSIL.

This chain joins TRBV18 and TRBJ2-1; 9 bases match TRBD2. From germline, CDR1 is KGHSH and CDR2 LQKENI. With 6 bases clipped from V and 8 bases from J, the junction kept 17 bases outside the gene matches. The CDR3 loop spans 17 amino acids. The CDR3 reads CASSPRTSGLGLDEQFF. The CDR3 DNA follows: TGTGCCAGCTCGCCGAGAACTAGCGGGTTAGGATTGGATGAGCAGTTCTTC.

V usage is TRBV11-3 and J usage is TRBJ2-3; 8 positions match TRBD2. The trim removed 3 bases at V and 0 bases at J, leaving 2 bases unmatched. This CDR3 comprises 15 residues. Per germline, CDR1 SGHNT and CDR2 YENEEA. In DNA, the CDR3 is TGTGCCAGCAGCTTCGGCGGGGGGAGCACAGATACGCAGTATTTT. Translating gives CASSFGGGSTDTQYF.

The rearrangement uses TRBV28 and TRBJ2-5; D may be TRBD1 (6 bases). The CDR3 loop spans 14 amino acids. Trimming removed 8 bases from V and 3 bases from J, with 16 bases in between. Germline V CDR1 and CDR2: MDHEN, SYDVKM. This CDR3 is CASAKTGLKETQYF. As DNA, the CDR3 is TGTGCCAGCGCTAAAACAGGGTTAAAAGAGACCCAGTACTTC.

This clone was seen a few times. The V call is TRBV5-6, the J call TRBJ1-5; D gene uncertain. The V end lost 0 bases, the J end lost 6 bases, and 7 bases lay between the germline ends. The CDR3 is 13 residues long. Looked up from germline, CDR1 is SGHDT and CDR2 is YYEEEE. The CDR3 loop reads CASSLGGSQPQHF. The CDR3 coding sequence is TGTGCCAGCAGCTTGGGAGGGAGTCAGCCCCAGCATTTT.

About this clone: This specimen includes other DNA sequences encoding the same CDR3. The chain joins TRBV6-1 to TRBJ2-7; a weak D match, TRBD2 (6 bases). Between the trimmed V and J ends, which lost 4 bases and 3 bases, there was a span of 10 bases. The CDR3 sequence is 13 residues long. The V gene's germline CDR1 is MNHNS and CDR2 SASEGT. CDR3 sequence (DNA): TGTGCCAGCAGTGCCCCTAGCGTCTACGAGCAGTACTTC. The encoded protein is CASSAPSVYEQYF.

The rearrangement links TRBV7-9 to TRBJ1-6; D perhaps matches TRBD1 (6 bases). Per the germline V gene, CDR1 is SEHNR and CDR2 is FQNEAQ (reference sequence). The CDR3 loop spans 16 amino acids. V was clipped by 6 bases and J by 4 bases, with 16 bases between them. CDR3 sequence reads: CASRKIAQGYNSPLHF. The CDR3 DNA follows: TGTGCCAGCAGAAAAATCGCTCAGGGGTATAATTCACCCCTCCACTTT.

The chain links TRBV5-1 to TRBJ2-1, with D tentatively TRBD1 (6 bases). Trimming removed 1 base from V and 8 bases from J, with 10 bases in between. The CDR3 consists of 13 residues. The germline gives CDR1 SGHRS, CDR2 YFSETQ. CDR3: CASSLNRAYEQFF. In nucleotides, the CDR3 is TGCGCCAGCAGCTTGAACAGGGCATATGAGCAGTTCTTC.

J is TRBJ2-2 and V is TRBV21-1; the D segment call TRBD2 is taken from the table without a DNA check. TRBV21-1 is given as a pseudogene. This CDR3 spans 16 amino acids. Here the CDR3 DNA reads TGTGCCAGCAGCGAGGGACTAGCGGGAGACACCGGGGAGCTGTTTTTT. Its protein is CASSEGLAGDTGELFF.